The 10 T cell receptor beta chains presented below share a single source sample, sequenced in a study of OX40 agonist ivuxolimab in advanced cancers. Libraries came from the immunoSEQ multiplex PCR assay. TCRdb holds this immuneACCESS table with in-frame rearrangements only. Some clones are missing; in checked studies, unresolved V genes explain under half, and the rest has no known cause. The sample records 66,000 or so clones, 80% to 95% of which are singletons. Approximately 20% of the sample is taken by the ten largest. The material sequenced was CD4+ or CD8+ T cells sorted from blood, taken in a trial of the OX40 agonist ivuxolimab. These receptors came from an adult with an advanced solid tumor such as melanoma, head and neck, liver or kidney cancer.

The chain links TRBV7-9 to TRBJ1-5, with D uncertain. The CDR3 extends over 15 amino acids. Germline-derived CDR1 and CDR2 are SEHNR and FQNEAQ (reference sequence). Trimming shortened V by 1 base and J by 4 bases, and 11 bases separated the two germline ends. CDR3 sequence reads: CASSLDADRNQPQHF. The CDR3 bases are TGTGCCAGCAGCTTAGACGCAGATCGGAATCAGCCCCAGCATTTT.

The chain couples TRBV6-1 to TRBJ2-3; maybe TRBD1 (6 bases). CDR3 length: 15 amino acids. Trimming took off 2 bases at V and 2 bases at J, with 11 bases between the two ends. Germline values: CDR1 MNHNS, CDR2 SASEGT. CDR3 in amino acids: CASSEYRTATDTQYF. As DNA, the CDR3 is TGTGCCAGCAGTGAATACCGGACAGCCACAGATACGCAGTATTTT.

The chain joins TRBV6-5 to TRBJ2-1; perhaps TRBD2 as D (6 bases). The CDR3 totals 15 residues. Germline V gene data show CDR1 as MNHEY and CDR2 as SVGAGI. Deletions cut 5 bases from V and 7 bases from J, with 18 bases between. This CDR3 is CASSALLGSANEQFF. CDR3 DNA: TGTGCCAGCAGTGCCCTCCTCGGGAGTGCGAATGAGCAGTTCTTC.

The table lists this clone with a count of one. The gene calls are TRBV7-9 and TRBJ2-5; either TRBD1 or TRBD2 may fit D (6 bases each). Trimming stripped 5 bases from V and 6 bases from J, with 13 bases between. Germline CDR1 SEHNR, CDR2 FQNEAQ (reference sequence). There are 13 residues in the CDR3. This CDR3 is CASSKGGRKTQYF. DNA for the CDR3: TGTGCCAGCAGCAAGGGGGGCAGGAAGACCCAGTACTTC.

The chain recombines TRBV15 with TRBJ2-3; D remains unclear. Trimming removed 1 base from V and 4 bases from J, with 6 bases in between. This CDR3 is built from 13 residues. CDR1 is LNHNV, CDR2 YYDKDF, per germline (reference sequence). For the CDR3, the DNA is TGTGCCACCAGCAGAGGCATTTCAGATACGCAGTATTTT. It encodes CATSRGISDTQYF.

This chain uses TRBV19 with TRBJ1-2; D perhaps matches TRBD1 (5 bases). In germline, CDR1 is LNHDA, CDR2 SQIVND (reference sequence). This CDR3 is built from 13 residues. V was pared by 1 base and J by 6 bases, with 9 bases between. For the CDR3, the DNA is TGTGCCAGTAGTATAGGGGGGAATGATGGCTACACCTTC. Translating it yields CASSIGGNDGYTF.

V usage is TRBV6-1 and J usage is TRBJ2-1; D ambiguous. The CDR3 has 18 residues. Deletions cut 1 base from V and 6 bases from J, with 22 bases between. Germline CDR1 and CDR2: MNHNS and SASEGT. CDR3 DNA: TGTGCCAGCAGTGAAGTTGGAGACATAGACCCACACCCCAATGAGCAGTTCTTC. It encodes CASSEVGDIDPHPNEQFF.

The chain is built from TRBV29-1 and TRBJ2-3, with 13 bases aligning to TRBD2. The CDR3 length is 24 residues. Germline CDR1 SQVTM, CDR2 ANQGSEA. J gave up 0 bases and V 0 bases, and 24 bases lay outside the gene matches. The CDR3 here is CSVEDLPPAATTSGRPRSTDTQYF. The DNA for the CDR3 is TGCAGCGTTGAAGATCTCCCCCCCGCGGCCACGACTAGCGGGAGGCCCCGTAGCACAGATACGCAGTATTTT.

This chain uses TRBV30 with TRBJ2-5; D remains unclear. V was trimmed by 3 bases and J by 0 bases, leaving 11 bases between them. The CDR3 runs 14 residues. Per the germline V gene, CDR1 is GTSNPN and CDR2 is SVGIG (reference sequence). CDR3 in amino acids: CAWRGLEYQETQYF. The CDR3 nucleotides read TGTGCCTGGAGGGGCTTGGAGTACCAAGAGACCCAGTACTTC.

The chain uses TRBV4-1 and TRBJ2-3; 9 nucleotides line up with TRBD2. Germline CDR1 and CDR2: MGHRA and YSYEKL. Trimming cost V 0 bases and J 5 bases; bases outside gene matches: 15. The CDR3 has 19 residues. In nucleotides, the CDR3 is TGCGCCAGCAGCCAAGATCTCCAATTAGCGGGAGTCAAGGGAGATACGCAGTATTTT. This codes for CASSQDLQLAGVKGDTQYF.